Sequencing of this T cell receptor beta chain was carried out in a study of T cell repertoires in cytomegalovirus infection. Study-level background: Indications came from public TCR beta signatures; they pointed to CMV infection and to a matching HLA type. Regarding the study as a whole: Clonotype analysis showed dominance of the ex vivo response by HLA-C-restricted CMV-specific TCR beta clonotypes. Public TCR beta family frequency separated CMV-and-HLA carriers, including in an independent cohort.

Ten or more counts support this clonotype. No antigen is known for it. TCRdb reprocessed the reads with MiXCR, giving one entry per CDR3 protein. The sample has approximately 730,000 distinct CDR3 sequences, 25% to 30% seen once; the top ten hold about an eighth. The germline V and J ends were trimmed by 6 bases and 2 bases, with 7 bases remaining between them. The CDR3 is 13 amino acids. Germline V gene data show CDR1 as MNHEY and CDR2 as SMNVEV (reference sequence). This sample comprised cultured CD8+ T cells from PBMCs, obtained from culture after CMV antigen stimulation. This sequence originates from a human donor in good health (CMV status not recorded). Some clones in this sample may be carry-over from other donors' samples. The V gene is TRBV27, the J gene TRBJ2-2; unclear D gene. CDR3 loop: CASSFFNTGELFF. The CDR3 bases are TGTGCCAGCAGCTTTTTCAACACCGGGGAGCTGTTTTTT.